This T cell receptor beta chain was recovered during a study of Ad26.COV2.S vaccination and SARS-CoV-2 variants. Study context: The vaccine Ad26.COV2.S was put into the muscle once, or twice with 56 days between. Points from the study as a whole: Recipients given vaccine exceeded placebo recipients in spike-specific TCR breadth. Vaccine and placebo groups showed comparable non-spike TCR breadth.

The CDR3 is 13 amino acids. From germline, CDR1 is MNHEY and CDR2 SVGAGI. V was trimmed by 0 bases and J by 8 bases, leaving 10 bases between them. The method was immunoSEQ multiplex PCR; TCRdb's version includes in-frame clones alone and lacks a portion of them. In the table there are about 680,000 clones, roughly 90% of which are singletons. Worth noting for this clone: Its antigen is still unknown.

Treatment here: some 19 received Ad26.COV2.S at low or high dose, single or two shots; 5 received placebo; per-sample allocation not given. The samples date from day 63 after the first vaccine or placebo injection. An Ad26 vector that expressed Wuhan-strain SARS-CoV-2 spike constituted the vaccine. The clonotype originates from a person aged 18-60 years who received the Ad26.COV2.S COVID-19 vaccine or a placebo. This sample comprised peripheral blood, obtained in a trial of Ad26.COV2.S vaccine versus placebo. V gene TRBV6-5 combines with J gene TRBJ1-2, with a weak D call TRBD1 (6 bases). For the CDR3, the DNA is TGTGCCAGCAGTTACTCGGGGGGGCCCGGCTACACCTTC. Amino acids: CASSYSGGPGYTF.